This T cell receptor beta chain derives from a study of OX40 agonist ivuxolimab in advanced cancers. Study-wide results and limits: On average, CD8+ T cells showed a greater number of expanded clones than CD4+.

Here immunoSEQ multiplex PCR was the method, and the copy in TCRdb shows in-frame clones only, minus some. In the table there are roughly 9,900 clones, roughly 70% of which are singletons. This clone was detected only a few times. Its target is not known. The receptor's source is an adult with an advanced solid tumor such as melanoma, head and neck, liver or kidney cancer. This specimen consisted of CD4+ or CD8+ T cells sorted from blood, obtained in a trial of the OX40 agonist ivuxolimab.

Written as DNA, the CDR3 is TGTGCCAGCAGGCTGGACTACACCGGGGAGCTGTTTTTT. Protein: CASRLDYTGELFF. The V call is TRBV28, the J call TRBJ2-2, with D maybe TRBD2 (5 bases). V dropped 6 bases and J dropped 3 bases, with 8 bases sitting between them. Germline CDR1 reads MDHEN; CDR2 reads SYDVKM. CDR3 length: 13 residues.